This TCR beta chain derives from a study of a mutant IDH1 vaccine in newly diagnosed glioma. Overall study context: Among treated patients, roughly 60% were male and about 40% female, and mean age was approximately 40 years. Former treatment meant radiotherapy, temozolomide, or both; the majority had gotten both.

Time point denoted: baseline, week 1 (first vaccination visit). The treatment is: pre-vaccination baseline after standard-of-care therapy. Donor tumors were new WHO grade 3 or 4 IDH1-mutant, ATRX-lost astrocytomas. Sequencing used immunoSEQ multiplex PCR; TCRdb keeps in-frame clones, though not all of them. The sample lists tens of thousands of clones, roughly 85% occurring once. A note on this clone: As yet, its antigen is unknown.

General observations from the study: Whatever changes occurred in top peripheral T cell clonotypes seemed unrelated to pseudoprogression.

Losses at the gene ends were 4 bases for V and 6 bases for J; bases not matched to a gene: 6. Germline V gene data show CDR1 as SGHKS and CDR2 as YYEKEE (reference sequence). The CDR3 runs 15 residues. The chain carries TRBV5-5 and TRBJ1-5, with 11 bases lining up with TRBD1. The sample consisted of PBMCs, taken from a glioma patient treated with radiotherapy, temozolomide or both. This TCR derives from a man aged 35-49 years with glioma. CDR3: CASSKDRGRFQPQHF. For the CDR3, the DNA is TGTGCCAGCAGCAAGGACAGGGGGCGGTTTCAGCCCCAGCATTTT. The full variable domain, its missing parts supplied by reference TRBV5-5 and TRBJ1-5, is DAGVTQSPTHLIKTRGQQVTLRCSPISGHKSVSWYQQVLGQGPQFIFQYYEKEERGRGNFPDRFSARQFPNYSSELNVNALLLGDSALYLCASSKDRGRFQPQHFGDGTRLSIL.